The source of this T cell receptor (beta chain) is a study of breast tumors, draining lymph nodes, adjacent tissues. Study results and caveats: Data only fit, rather than demonstrated, lymph node origin of most tumor T cells. Tumor repertoires ranked between lymph nodes and nontumor tissue in diversity, with V and J gene preferences. Luminal-like breast cancer showed significantly higher tumor–nontumor repertoire similarity than basal-like.

The lymph nodes were axillary draining lymph nodes from breast cancer patients. This clonotype was picked up one time. Its antigen is as yet unknown. The CDR3 length is 15 residues. Germline V lookup: CDR1 SGHRS, CDR2 YFSETQ. J lost 7 bases, V lost 0 bases, and 9 bases had no gene match. TCRdb processed the multiplex PCR reads anew with MiXCR; each CDR3 protein has one entry. The sample gives approximately 230,000 distinct CDR3 sequences, under 40% of which show up once; approximately 3.6% is in the top ten. This chain uses TRBV5-1 with TRBJ1-2; 7 bases are shared with TRBD1. The specimen sequenced was axillary lymph node tissue. The sequence came from a female donor with breast cancer. Some clones in this sample may be carry-over from other donors' samples. In DNA form, the CDR3 reads TGCGCCAGCAGCTTGGTAGGGACAGAAACCCGTGGCTACACCTTC. It encodes CASSLVGTETRGYTF.